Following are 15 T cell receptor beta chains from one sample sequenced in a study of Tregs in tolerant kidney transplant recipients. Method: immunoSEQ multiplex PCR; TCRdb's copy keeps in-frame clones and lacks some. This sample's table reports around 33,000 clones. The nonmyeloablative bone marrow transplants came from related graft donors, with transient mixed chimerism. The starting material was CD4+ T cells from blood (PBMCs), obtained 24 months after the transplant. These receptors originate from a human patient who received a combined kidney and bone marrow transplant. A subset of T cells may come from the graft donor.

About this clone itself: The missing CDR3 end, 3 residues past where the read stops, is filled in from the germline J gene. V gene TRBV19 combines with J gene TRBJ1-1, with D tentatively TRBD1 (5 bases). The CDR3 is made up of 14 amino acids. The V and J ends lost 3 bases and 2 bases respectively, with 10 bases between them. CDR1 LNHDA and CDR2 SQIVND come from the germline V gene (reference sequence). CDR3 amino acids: CASSMRGENTEAFF. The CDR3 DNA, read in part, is TGTGCCAGTAGTATGCGAGGGGAAAACACTGAA.

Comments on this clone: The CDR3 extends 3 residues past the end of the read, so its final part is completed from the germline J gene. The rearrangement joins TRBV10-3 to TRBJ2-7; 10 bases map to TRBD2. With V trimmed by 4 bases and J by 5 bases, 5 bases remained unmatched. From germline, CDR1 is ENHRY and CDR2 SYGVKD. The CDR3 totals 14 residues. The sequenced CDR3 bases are TGTGCCATCAGTGGTCTAGCGGGAGTTGACGAG. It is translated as CAISGLAGVDE. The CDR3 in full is CAISGLAGVDEQYF.

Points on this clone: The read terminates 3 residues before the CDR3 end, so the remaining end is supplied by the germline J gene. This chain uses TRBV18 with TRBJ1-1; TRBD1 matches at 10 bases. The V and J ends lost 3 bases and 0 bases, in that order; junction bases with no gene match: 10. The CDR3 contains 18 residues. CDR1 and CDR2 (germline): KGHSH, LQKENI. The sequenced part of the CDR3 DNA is TGTGCCAGCTCACCTTCCCCCGGGACAGGGGCCATGAACACTGAA. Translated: CASSPSPGTGAMNTE. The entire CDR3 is CASSPSPGTGAMNTEAFF. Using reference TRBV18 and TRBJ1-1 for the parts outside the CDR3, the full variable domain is NAGVMQNPRHLVRRRGQEARLRCSPMKGHSHVYWYRQLPEEGLKFMVYLQKENIIDESGMPKERFSAEFPKEGPSILRIQQVVRGDSAAYFCASSPSPGTGAMNTEAFFGQGTRLTVV.

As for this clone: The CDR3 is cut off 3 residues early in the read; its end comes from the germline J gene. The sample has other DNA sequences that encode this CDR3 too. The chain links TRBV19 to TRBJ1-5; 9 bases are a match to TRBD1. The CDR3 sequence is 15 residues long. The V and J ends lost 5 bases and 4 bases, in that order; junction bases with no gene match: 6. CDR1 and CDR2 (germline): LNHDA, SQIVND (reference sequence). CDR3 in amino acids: CASSARTGANQPQHF. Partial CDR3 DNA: TGTGCCAGTAGTGCTAGGACAGGGGCGAATCAGCCC.

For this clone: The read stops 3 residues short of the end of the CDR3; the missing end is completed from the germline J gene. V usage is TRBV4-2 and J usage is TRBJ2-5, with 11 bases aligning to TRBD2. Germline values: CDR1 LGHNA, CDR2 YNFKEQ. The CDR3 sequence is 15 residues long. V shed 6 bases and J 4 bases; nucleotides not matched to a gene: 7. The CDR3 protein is CASRKLAGVAETQYF. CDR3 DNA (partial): TGTGCCAGCAGGAAACTAGCGGGAGTGGCAGAGACC.

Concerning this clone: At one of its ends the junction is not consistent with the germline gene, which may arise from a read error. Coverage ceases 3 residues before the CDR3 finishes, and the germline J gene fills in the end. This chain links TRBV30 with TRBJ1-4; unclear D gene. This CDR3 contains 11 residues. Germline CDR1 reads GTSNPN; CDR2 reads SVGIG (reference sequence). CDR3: CAWRTNEELFF. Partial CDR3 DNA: TGTGCCTGGAGAACAAATGAAGAA.

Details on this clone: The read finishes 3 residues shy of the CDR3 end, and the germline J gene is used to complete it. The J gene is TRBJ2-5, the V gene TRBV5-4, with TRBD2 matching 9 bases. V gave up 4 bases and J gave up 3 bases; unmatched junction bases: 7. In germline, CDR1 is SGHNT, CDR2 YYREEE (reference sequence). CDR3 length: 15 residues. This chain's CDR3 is CASSPRLAGEETQYF. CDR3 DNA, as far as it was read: TGTGCCAGCAGCCCCAGGTTAGCGGGGGAAGAGACC.

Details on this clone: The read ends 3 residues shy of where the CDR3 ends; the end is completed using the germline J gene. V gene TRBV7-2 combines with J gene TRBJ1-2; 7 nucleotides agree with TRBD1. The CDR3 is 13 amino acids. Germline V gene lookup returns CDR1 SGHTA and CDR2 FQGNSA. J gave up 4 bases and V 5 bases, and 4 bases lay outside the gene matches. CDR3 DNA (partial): TGTGCCAGCAGCCCGGGACAGATCTATGGC. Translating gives CASSPGQIYG. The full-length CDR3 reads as CASSPGQIYGYTF.

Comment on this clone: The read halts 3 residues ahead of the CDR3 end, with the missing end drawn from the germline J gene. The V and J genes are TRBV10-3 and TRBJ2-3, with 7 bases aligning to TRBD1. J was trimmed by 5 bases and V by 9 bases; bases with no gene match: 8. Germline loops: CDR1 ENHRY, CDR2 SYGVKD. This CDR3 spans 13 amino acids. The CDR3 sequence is CAIGRNRGDTQYF. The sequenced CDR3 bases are TGTGCCATAGGGCGCAACAGGGGAGATACG.

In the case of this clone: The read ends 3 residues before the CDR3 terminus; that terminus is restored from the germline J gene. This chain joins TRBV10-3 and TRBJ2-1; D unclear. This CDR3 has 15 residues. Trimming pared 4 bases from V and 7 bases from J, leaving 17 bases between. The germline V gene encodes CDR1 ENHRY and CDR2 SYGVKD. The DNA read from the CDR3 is TGTGCCATCAGTGCCCAGCCTCGCCCCAGGAATGAG. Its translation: CAISAQPRPRNE. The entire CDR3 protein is CAISAQPRPRNEQFF.

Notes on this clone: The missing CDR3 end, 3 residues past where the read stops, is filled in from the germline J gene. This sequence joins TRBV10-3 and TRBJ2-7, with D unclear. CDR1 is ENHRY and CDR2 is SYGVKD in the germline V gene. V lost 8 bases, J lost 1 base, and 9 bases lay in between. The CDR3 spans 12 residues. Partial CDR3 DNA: TGTGCCATCTCCGGCGGTTCCTACGAG. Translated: CAISGGSYE. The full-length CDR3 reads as CAISGGSYEQYF.

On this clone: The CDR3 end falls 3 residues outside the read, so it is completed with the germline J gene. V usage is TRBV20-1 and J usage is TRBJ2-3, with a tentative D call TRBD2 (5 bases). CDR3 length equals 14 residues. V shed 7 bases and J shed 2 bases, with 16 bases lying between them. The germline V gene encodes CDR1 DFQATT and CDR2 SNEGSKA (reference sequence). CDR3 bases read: TGCAGTGAGAGGGCGACAACCAACACAGATACG. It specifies CSERATTNTDT. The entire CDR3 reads CSERATTNTDTQYF.

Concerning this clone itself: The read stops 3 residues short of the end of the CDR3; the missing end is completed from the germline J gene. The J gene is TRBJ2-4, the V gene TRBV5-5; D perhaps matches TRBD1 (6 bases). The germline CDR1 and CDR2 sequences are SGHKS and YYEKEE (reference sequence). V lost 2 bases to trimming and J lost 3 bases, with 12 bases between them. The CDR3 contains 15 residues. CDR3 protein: CASSFQGFGKNIQYF. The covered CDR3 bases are TGTGCCAGCAGCTTCCAGGGGTTTGGCAAAAACATT.

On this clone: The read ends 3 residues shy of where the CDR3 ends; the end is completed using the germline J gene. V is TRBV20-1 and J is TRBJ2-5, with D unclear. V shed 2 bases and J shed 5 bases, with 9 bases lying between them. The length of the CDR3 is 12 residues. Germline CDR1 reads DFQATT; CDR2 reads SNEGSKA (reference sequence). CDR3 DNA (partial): TGCAGTGCTAGAAAGTCTCGGGAGACC. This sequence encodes CSARKSRET. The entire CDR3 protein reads CSARKSRETQYF.

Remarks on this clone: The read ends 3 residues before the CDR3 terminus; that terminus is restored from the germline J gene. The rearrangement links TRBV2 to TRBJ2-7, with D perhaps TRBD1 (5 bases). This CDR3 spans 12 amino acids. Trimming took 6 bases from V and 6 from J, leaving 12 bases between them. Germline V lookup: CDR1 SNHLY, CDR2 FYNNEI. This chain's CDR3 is CASRDDSTEQYF. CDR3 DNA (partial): TGTGCCAGCAGGGACGACAGTACCGAG.